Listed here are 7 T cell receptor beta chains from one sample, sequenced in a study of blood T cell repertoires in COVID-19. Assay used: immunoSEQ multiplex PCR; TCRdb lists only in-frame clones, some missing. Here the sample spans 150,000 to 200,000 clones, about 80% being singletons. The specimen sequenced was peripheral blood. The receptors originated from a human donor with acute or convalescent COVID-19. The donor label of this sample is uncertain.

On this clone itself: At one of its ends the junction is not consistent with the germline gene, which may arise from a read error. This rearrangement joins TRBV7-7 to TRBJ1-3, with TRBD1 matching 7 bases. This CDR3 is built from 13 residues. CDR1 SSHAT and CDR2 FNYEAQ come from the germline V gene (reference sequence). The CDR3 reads CASSMGQGNTIYF. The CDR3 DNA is TGTGCTAGCAGCATGGGACAGGGAAACACCATATATTTT.

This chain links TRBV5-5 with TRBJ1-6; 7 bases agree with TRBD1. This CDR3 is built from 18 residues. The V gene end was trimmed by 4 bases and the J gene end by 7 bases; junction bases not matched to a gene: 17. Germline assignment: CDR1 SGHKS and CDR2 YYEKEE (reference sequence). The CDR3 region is CASSRGQQASGGNSPLHF. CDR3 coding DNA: TGTGCCAGCAGCCGGGGACAGCAGGCCAGCGGGGGGAATTCACCCCTCCACTTT.

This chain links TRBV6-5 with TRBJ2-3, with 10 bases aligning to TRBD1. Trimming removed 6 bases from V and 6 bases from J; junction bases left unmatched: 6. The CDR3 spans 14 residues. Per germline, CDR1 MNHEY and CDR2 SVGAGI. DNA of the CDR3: TGTGCCAGCAGCCCCGACAGGGGGCAGGATACGCAGTATTTT. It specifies CASSPDRGQDTQYF.

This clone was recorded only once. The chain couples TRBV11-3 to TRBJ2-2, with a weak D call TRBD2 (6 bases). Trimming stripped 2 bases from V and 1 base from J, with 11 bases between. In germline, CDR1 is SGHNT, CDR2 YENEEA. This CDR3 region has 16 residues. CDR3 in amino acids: CASSLFSSENTGELFF. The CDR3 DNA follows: TGTGCCAGCAGCTTATTTTCTAGCGAGAACACCGGGGAGCTGTTTTTT.

The CDR3 here is CASSKTAADYGYTF. DNA of the CDR3: TGTGCCAGCAGCAAGACAGCTGCGGACTATGGCTACACCTTC. The chain combines TRBV7-2 with TRBJ1-2; D may be TRBD1 (5 bases). The CDR3 runs to 14 residues. CDR1 is SGHTA and CDR2 is FQGNSA in the germline V gene. Trimming left V 5 bases short and J 3 bases short, with 13 bases between.

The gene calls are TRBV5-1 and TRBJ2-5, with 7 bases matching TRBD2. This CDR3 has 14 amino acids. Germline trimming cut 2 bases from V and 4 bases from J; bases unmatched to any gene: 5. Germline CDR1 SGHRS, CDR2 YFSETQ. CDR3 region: CASSFNGGGETQYF. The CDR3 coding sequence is TGCGCCAGCAGCTTTAACGGCGGGGGAGAGACCCAGTACTTC.

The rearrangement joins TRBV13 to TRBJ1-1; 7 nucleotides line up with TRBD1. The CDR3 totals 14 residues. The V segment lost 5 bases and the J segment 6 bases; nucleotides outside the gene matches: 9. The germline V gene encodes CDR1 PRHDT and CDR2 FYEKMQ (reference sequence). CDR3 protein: CASSIWTGGSEAFF. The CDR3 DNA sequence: TGTGCCAGCAGCATCTGGACAGGAGGGTCTGAAGCTTTCTTT.